Described below is a single TCR beta chain sequence and its context. These data come from a study of blood T cell repertoires in COVID-19. The CDR3 is made up of 14 amino acids. V was cut by 0 bases and J by 7 bases, with 11 bases left in between. Germline CDR1 and CDR2: SGDLS and YYNGEE. Sequencing used immunoSEQ multiplex PCR; TCRdb keeps in-frame clones, though not all of them. The sample has about 67,000 clones; more than 75% are singletons. The material sequenced was peripheral blood. The V gene is TRBV9, the J gene TRBJ2-1; D is unresolved. The clonotype was recovered from a man aged 50-59 years with active COVID-19. This CDR3 reads CASSVELTRNEQFF. The CDR3 coding sequence is TGTGCCAGCAGCGTAGAACTGACTCGTAATGAGCAGTTCTTC.